Following are 11 T cell receptor beta chains from one sample sequenced in a study of blood T cell repertoires in COVID-19. TCRdb keeps only in-frame clones here, not all; method: immunoSEQ multiplex PCR. The sample comprises some 250,000 clones, 65% to 90% of which are singletons, and under 2% rests with the top ten. The sample was peripheral blood. These receptors were obtained from a man between 25 and 39 years old with active or convalescent COVID-19.

The CDR3 region is CASSLGRGSSNEKLFF. DNA of the CDR3: TGCGCCAGCAGCCTAGGAAGAGGGTCCTCTAATGAAAAACTGTTTTTT. The V call is TRBV4-3, the J call TRBJ1-4; D is undetermined. CDR3 size: 16 residues. Germline V gene lookup returns CDR1 LGHNA and CDR2 YSLEER. V lost 4 bases and J 3 bases, leaving 15 bases between the germline ends.

The chain employs TRBV5-6 and TRBJ1-4, with D unclear. Germline V CDR1 and CDR2: SGHDT, YYEEEE. Trimming cost V 4 bases and J 0 bases, with 10 bases left between them. The length of the CDR3 is 15 residues. CDR3 residues: CASSLLPATNEKLFF. The CDR3 bases are TGTGCCAGCAGCCTACTCCCCGCAACTAATGAAAAACTGTTTTTT.

The V call is TRBV30, the J call TRBJ1-5, with D maybe TRBD1 (5 bases). The length of the CDR3 is 13 residues. V lost 2 bases to trimming and J lost 5 bases, with 10 bases between them. The germline V gene has CDR1 GTSNPN and CDR2 SVGIG (reference sequence). CDR3 sequence (DNA): TGTGCCTGGAGTATTGGGGCGGATCAGCCCCAGCATTTT. It specifies CAWSIGADQPQHF.

This chain joins TRBV4-1 and TRBJ2-2, with D perhaps matching TRBD1 (6 bases). CDR1 and CDR2 from the germline V gene are MGHRA and YSYEKL. V dropped 6 bases and J dropped 2 bases, with 13 bases sitting between them. There are 15 residues in the CDR3. CDR3 protein: CASRLLQGNTGELFF. The CDR3 nucleotides are TGCGCCAGCAGGCTATTACAGGGAAACACCGGGGAGCTGTTTTTT.

CDR3 bases: TGTGCCAGCAGCCTAAAAGGACAGGACACTGAAGCTTTCTTT. Amino acids: CASSLKGQDTEAFF. This rearrangement joins TRBV7-2 to TRBJ1-1, with 7 bases aligning to TRBD1. Germline V gene lookup returns CDR1 SGHTA and CDR2 FQGNSA. CDR3 length: 14 amino acids. V gave up 5 bases and J gave up 3 bases; unmatched junction bases: 6.

The gene calls are TRBV19 and TRBJ1-5, with TRBD1 matching over 9 bases. The CDR3 totals 15 residues. V lost 5 bases to trimming and J lost 7 bases; unmatched junction nucleotides: 9. CDR1 is LNHDA, CDR2 SQIVND, per germline (reference sequence). CDR3 sequence (DNA): TGTGCCAGTAGTGTACCGGGACAGGGAAAACAGCCCCAGCATTTT. Translation gives CASSVPGQGKQPQHF.

The genes are TRBV13 and TRBJ2-6; possibly TRBD1 for D (6 bases). Per the germline V gene, CDR1 is PRHDT and CDR2 is FYEKMQ (reference sequence). Trimming left V 5 bases short and J 4 bases short, with 18 bases between. The CDR3 is 17 amino acids. The CDR3 DNA reads as TGTGCCAGCAGCCCGACAGGAAGTATTCGGGGGGCCAACGTCCTGACTTTC. As protein: CASSPTGSIRGANVLTF.

The chain links TRBV9 to TRBJ2-3; D remains unclear. Trimming left V 3 bases short and J 0 bases short, with 5 bases between. There are 13 residues in the CDR3. Germline V gives CDR1 SGDLS, CDR2 YYNGEE. The chain's CDR3 is CASSASSTDTQYF. CDR3 coding DNA: TGTGCCAGCAGCGCGTCTAGCACAGATACGCAGTATTTT.

The V and J genes are TRBV9 and TRBJ1-1; D uncertain. Trimming left V 0 bases short and J 4 bases short, with 7 bases between. The V gene's germline CDR1 is SGDLS and CDR2 YYNGEE. This CDR3 is built from 13 residues. CDR3 protein: CASSVGGSTEAFF. CDR3 nucleotide sequence: TGTGCCAGCAGCGTAGGAGGTAGCACTGAAGCTTTCTTT.

The chain combines TRBV5-4 with TRBJ1-2, with unresolved D. The CDR3 contains 13 residues. Germline CDR1 and CDR2: SGHNT and YYREEE (reference sequence). Trimming left V 4 bases short and J 5 bases short, with 12 bases between. CDR3 in amino acids: CASSLGPVYGYTF. The CDR3 DNA reads as TGTGCCAGCAGCCTGGGCCCGGTTTATGGCTACACCTTC.

This chain uses TRBV6-5 with TRBJ2-1, with 8 bases that match TRBD2. After removal of 8 bases from V and 4 bases from J, the junction contained 10 bases not matched to a gene. The CDR3 has 15 amino acids. Germline V CDR1 and CDR2: MNHEY, SVGAGI. CDR3: CASGLAGESYNEQFF. CDR3 sequence (DNA): TGTGCCAGCGGGCTAGCGGGCGAATCTTACAATGAGCAGTTCTTC.